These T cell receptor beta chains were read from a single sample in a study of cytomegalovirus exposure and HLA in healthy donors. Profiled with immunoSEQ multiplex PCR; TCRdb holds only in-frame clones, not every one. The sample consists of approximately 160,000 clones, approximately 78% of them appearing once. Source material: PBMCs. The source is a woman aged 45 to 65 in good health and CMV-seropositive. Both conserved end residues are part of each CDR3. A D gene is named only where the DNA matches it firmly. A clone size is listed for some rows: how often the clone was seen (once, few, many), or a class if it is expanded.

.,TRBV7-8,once,CASSSLSGMRQETQYF
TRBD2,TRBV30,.,CAWMLAGTNEQFF
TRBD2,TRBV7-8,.,CASSLIGAGGQETQYF
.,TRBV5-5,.,CASSLANSGTAIYGYTF
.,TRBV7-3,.,CASSLWFATSFPGELFF
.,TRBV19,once,CASSINNEQFF
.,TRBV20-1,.,CSAGDPTEAFF
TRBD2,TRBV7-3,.,CASSFGGADTQYF
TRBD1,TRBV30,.,CACDGDRGNYGYTF
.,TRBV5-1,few,CASSLGGNTEAFF
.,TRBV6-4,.,CASSVDSSTEAFF
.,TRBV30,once,CAWSVTFETAHSGANVLTF
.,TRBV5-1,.,CASSLTANEQYF
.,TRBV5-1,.,CASSLAGPPYNEQFF
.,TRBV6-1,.,CASSTQERVGEKLFF